This TCR beta chain was recorded in a study of Ad26.COV2.S vaccination and SARS-CoV-2 variants. On the study more broadly: Donor was one of the participants in the Ad26.COV2.S arm of the COV1001 trial.

TCRdb's copy holds only in-frame clones and misses some; the assay was immunoSEQ multiplex PCR. The table includes 240,000 or so clones, more than 75% detected once. This CDR3 comprises 15 residues. Trimming pared 1 base from V and 0 bases from J, leaving 8 bases between. Germline loops: CDR1 SGHRS, CDR2 YFSETQ. Whole-study findings and limits: While placebo recipients had lower spike-specific TCR breadth, vaccine recipients had more.

Of note for this clone: Antigen unknown.

Treatment defined: some 20 received Ad26.COV2.S at low or high dose, single or two shots; roughly five received placebo; per-sample allocation not given. Following the first vaccine or placebo injection, samples were taken on day 63. The sequencing here drew on peripheral blood, taken in a trial of Ad26.COV2.S vaccine versus placebo. This chain connects TRBV5-1 to TRBJ1-5; the D is unclear. This TCR was recovered from a person between 18 and 65 years old who received the Ad26.COV2.S COVID-19 vaccine or a placebo. For the CDR3, the DNA is TGCGCCAGCAGCTTGTCCCCCAATAGCAATCAGCCCCAGCATTTT. Its translation is CASSLSPNSNQPQHF.